The sequence of this T cell receptor (beta chain) was determined in a study of cytomegalovirus exposure and HLA in healthy donors. Study-wide results and caveats: In vitro testing confirmed a few CMV-associated chains as specific for CMV antigens.

With 60 Vbeta and 13 Jbeta primers, the PCR was carried out. Using immunoSEQ multiplex PCR, the repertoire was profiled, and TCRdb retains in-frame clones only, with some absent. The table records about 150,000 clones, around three quarters of them present only once. The CDR3 covers 14 residues. V dropped 11 bases and J dropped 2; count of bases not matched to a gene: 11. Germline V gives CDR1 SEHNR, CDR2 FQNEAQ (reference sequence). Comments on this clone: Antigen: not known.

The sample taken for sequencing was PBMCs. The chain recombines TRBV7-9 with TRBJ2-7, with 8 positions matching TRBD2. This receptor was identified in a woman aged 35 to 49 in good health and CMV-seronegative. The CDR3 DNA follows: TGTGCCTCCGACACACGGGGGGGCGCCTACGAGCAGTACTTC. Encoded protein: CASDTRGGAYEQYF.